This TCR beta chain was profiled in a study of blood T cells in healthy people across ages (dated by TCRdb to about 2015). For the wider study: In model experiments, template switching captured roughly one uniquely barcoded TCR beta cDNA molecule for every two T cells. Two additional independent replicas of 1 million unique cDNA reads from the same blood draw were analyzed for two donors (one aged 18 to 30 and one aged 80 or older). To avoid experimental bias, donors of different ages were randomly spread across the sequencing lanes. Age-related changes in TCR beta repertoire diversity were measured in the study by deep sequencing normalized with unique cDNA molecular identifiers. Four age groups were formed from the donors: young (average approximately 15 years), middle-aged (less than 40), aged (under 70) and long-lived (approximately 80). Here is what the overall study found, with its caveats: Compared with the aged group, the long-lived group had more naive CD4+ T cells, fewer expanded clones and increased TCR diversity, a pattern suggesting age selection. Because the CMV infection status of the donors was unknown, age-related changes in expanded clonotypes may potentially have been confounded. Observed TCR beta diversity correlated strongly with the percentage of naive T cells measured by flow cytometry. Since profiling was done on bulk unsorted PBMCs, naive and antigen-experienced compartments could not be conclusively compared. Total diversity estimates from one million sequenced T cells were considered lower bounds and underestimates. Observed TCR beta diversity per million T cells fell roughly linearly with age, and a significant reduction was already apparent by age around 44.

Library preparation used 5' RACE. Sequencing was carried out with an Illumina HiSeq 2500. A second about 7 to 11 cycle PCR used a sample-barcoded 5' primer and a J-beta primer mix. A template-switch 5' adaptor carrying 12 random nucleotides introduced a unique molecular identifier onto each TCR beta cDNA molecule. At least 2.5 million CDR3-containing paired-end reads were obtained from each sample. First-strand cDNA was synthesized from all RNA with the Mint cDNA synthesis kit, primed by a TRBC-specific oligonucleotide. Following uracil-DNA glycosylase treatment, a first 18-cycle PCR with universal primers M1SS and BC2_uni_R was performed on all cDNA. As for the original processing: Normalization of each sample was performed by random selection of 1 million high-quality reads, each carrying a distinct molecular identifier. Instead of being binned into consensus sequences, reads with shared molecular identifiers were discarded. MiTCR, with a Q25 quality threshold and the strictest error-elimination algorithm, was used for CDR3 identification, clonotype clustering and error correction. Lower-bound total TCR beta diversity was estimated with a nonparametric unseen species model using Euler transformation. TCRdb applied fastp at Q25 and MiXCR to the public reads, then kept only in-frame beta chains. Every distinct CDR3 protein forms one entry, paired with its most common genes and DNA. TCRdb's processing, not the study's, gives the V and J calls here. A total of roughly 1,700,000 distinct CDR3 sequences appear in this sample, 28% of them only once. The ten biggest clones cover about 7.7% of the sample.

This clonotype showed up just a few times. Its antigen is not yet known. Base qualities are not provided; no much larger clone lies one nucleotide away. Taken from the germline V gene, the CDR1 and CDR2 loops are MNHNS and SASEGT. V loses 10 bases, J loses 4 bases, and the germline ends lie 23 bases apart. The CDR3 numbers 17 residues from cysteine through phenylalanine. This entry keeps only the CDR3 DNA: 51 bases, framed from base 1. The donors were 40 or so Caucasian individuals from Russia, aged roughly 6 to 90 years, who were systemically healthy. Each donor gave ten milliliters of peripheral blood, drawn into EDTA-treated Vacutainer tubes. PBMCs were isolated by Ficoll-Paque density-gradient centrifugation, with at least 7 million obtained per sample. Trizol reagent was used to extract total RNA from PBMCs, with at least 5 micrograms per sample. Naive CD45RAhigh/CD27high T cell percentages were measured by flow cytometry on a PBMC aliquot from every donor.

The sample comprised blood. This receptor was identified in a woman aged 25 to 45 in good health. The chain joins TRBV6-1 to TRBJ2-6, and TRBD2 may be the D gene, going by 6 matching bases. The DNA reads as follows: TGTGCCACCTTACGGAGGGGTGGCAGAGGAGGGGCCAACGTCCTGACTTTC. Its coded protein is CATLRRGGRGGANVLTF.